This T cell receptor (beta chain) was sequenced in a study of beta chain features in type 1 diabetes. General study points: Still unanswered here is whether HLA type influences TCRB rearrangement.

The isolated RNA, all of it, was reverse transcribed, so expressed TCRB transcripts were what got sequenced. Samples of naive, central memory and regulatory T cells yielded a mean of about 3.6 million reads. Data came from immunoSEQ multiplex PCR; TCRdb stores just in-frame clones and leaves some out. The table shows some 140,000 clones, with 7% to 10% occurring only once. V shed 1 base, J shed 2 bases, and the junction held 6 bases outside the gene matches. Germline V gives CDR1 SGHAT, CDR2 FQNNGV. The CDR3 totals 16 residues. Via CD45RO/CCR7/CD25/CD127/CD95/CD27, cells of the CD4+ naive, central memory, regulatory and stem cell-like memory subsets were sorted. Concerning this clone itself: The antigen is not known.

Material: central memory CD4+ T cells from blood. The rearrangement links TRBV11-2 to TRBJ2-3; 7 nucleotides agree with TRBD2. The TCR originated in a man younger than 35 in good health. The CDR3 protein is CASSLGSLAVTDTQYF. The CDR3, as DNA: TGTGCCAGCAGCTTAGGATCCCTAGCGGTCACAGATACGCAGTATTTT. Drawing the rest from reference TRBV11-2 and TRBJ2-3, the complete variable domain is EAGVAQSPRYKIIEKRQSVAFWCNPISGHATLYWYQQILGQGPKLLIQFQNNGVVDDSQLPKDRFSAERLKGVDSTLKIQPAKLEDSAVYLCASSLGSLAVTDTQYFGPGTRLTVL.